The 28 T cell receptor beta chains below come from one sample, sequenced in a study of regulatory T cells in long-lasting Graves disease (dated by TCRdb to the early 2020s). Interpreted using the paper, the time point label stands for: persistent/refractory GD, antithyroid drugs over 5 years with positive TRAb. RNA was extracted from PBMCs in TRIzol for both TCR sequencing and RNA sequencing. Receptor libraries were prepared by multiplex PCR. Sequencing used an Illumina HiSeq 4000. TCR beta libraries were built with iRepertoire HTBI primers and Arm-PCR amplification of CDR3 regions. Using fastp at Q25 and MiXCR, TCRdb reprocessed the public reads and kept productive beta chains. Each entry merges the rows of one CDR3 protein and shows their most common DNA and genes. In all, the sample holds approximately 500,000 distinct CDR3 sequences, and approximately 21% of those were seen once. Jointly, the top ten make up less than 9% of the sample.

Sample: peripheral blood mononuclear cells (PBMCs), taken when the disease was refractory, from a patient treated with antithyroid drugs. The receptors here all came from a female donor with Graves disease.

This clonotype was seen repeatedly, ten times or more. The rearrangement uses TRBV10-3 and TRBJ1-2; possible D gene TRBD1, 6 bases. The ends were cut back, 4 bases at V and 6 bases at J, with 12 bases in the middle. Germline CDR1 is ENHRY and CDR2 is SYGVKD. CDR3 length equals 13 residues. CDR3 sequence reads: CAISGDNVHGYTF. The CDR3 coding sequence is TGTGCCATCAGTGGGGACAACGTACATGGCTACACCTTC.

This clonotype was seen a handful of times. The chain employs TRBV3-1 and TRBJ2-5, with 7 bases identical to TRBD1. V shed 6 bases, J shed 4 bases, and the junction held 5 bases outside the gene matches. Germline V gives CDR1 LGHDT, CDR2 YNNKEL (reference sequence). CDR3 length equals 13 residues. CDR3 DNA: TGTGCCAGCAGTCTCGACAGGGTAGAGACCCAGTACTTC. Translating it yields CASSLDRVETQYF.

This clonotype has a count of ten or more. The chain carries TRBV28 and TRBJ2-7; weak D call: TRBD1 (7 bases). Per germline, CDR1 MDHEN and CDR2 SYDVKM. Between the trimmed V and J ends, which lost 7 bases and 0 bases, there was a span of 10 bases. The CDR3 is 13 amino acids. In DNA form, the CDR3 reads TGTGCCAGCATCCAGGGGGGCTCCTACGAGCAGTACTTC. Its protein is CASIQGGSYEQYF.

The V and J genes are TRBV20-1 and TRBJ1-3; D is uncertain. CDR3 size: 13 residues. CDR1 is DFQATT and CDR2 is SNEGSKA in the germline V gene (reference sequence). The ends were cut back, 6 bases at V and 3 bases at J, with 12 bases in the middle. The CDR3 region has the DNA TGCAGTGCCCTCCCGACGGGTGGAAACACCATATATTTT. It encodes CSALPTGGNTIYF.

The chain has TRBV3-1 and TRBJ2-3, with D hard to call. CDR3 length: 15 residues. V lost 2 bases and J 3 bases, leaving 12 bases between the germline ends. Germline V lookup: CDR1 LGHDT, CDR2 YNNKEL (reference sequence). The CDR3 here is CASSQSLGRTDTQYF. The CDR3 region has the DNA TGTGCCAGCAGCCAATCTTTAGGGCGGACAGATACGCAGTATTTT.

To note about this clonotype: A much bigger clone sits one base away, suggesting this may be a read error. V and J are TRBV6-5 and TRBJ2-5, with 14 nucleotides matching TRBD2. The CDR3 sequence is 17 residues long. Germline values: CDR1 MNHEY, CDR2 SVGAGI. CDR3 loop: CASSYFGTSGSTETQCF. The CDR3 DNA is TGTGCCAGCAGTTACTTCGGGACTAGCGGGAGTACGGAGACCCAGTGCTTC.

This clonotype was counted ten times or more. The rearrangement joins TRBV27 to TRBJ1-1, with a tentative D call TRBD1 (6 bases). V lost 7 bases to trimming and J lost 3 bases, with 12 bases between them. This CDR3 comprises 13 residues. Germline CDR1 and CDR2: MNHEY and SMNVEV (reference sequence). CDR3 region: CASTEQGYTEAFF. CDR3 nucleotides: TGTGCCAGCACAGAACAGGGATACACTGAAGCTTTCTTT.

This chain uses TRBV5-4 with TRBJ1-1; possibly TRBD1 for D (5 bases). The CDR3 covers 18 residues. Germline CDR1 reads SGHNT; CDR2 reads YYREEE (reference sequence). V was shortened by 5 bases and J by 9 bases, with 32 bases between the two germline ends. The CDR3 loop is CASSLRARQLSPGVQAFF. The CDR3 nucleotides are TGTGCCAGCAGTCTTCGGGCACGGCAGCTCTCCCCGGGGGTCCAAGCTTTCTTT.

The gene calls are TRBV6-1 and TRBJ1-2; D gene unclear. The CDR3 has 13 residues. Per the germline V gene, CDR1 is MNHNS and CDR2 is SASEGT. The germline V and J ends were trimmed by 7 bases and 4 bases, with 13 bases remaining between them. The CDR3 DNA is TGTGCCAGCACCTACGTCGAATTCTATGGCTACACCTTC. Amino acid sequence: CASTYVEFYGYTF.

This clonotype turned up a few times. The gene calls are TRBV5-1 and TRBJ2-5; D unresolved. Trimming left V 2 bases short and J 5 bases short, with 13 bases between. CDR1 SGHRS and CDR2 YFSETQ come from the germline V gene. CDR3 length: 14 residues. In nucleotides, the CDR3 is TGCGCCAGCAGCTTCGGACGGGTTTATGAGACCCAGTACTTC. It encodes CASSFGRVYETQYF. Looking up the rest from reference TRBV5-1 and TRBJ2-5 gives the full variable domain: KAGVTQTPRYLIKTRGQQVTLSCSPISGHRSVSWYQQTPGQGLQFLFEYFSETQRNKGNFPGRFSGRQFSNSRSEMNVSTLELGDSALYLCASSFGRVYETQYFGPGTRLLVL.

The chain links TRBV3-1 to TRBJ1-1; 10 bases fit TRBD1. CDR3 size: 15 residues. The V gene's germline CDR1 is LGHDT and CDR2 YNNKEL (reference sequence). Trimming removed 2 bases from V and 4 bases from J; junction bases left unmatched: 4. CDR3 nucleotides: TGTGCCAGCAGCCAATTCGGGGACAGGGGCACTGAAGCTTTCTTT. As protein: CASSQFGDRGTEAFF.

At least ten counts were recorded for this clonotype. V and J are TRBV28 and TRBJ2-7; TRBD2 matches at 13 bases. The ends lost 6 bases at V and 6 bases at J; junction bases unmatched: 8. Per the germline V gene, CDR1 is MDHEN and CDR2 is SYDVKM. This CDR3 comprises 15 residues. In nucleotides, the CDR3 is TGTGCCAGCAGAGTGGGACTAGCGGGACTCGGCGAGCAGTACTTC. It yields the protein CASRVGLAGLGEQYF.

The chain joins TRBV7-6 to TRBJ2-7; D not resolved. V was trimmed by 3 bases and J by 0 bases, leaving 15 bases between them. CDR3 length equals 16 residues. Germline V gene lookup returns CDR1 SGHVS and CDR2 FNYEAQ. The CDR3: CASSLIGVGISYEQYF. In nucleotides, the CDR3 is TGTGCCAGCAGCTTGATTGGGGTAGGAATCTCCTACGAGCAGTACTTC. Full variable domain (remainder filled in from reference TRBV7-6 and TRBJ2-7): GAGVSQSPRYKVTKRGQDVALRCDPISGHVSLYWYRQALGQGPEFLTYFNYEAQQDKSGLPNDRFSAERPEGSISTLTIQRTEQRDSAMYRCASSLIGVGISYEQYFGPGTRLTVT.

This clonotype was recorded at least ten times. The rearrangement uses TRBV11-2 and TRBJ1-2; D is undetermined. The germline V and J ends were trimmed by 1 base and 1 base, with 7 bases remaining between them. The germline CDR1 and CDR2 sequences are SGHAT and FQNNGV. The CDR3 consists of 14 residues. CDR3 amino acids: CASSLVGYNYGYTF. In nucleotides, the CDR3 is TGTGCCAGCAGCTTAGTTGGATATAACTATGGCTACACCTTC.

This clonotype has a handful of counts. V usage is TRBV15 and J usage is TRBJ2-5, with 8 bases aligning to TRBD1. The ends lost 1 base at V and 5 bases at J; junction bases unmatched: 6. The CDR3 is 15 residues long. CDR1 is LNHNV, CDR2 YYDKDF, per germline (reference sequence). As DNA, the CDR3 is TGTGCCACCAGCAGAGTCAGGGGGCAGACGGAGACCCAGTACTTC. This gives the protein CATSRVRGQTETQYF. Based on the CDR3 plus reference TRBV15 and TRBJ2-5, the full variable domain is DAMVIQNPRYQVTQFGKPVTLSCSQTLNHNVMYWYQQKSSQAPKLLFHYYDKDFNNEADTPDNFQSRRPNTSFCFLDIRSPGLGDTAMYLCATSRVRGQTETQYFGPGTRLLVL.

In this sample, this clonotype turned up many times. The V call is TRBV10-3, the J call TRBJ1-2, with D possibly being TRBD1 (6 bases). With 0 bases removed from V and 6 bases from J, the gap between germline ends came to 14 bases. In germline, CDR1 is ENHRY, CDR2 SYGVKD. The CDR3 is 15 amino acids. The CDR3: CAISESRSGGDGYTF. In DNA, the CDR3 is TGTGCCATCAGTGAGTCTCGGTCGGGGGGCGATGGCTACACCTTC.

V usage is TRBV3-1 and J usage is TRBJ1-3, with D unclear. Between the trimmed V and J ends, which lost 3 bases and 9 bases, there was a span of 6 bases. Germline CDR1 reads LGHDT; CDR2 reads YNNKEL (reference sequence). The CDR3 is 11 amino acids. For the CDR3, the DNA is TGTGCCAGCAGCCAGTCGGGCACCATATATTTT. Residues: CASSQSGTIYF.

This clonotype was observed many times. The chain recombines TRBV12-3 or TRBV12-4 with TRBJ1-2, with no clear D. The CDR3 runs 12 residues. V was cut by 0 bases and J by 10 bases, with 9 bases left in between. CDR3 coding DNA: TGTGCCAGCAGTTTAGCCGGCAGTTCCTACACCTTC. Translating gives CASSLAGSSYTF.

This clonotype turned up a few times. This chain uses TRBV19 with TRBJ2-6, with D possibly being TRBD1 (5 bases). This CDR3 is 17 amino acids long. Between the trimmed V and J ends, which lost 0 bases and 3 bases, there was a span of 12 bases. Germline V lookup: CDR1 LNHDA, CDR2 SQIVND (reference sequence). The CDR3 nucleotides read TGTGCCAGTAGTATAGATGGGGCGGTCTTTGGGGCCAACGTCCTGACTTTC. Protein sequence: CASSIDGAVFGANVLTF. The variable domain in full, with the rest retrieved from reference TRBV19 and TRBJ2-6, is DGGITQSPKYLFRKEGQNVTLSCEQNLNHDAMYWYRQDPGQGLRLIYYSQIVNDFQKGDIAEGYSVSREKKESFPLTVTSAQKNPTAFYLCASSIDGAVFGANVLTFGAGSRLTVL.

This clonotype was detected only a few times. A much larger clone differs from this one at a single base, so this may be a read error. CDR3 coding DNA: TGTGCCAGCAGTAAAGACCCGGAGCCGAACACTGAAGCTTTCTTT. This codes for CASSKDPEPNTEAFF. The V and J genes are TRBV6-1 and TRBJ1-1; no clear D gene. V was cut by 5 bases and J by 1 base, with 14 bases left in between. Germline V gene sequence: CDR1 MNHNS, CDR2 SASEGT. CDR3 length: 15 amino acids.

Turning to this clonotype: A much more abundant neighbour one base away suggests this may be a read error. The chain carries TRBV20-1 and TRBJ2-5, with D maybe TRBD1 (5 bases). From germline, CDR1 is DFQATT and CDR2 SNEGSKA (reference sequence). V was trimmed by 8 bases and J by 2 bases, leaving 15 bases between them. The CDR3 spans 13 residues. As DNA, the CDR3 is TGCAGTACTAATGGGGCGGAGCAAGAGACCCAGTACTTC. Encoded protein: CSTNGAEQETQYF.

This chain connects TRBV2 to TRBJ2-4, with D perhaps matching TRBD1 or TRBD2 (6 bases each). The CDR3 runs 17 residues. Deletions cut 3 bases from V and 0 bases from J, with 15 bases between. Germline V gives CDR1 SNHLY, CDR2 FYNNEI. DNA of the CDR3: TGTGCCAGCAGTGACTGGGGGGCTCCCAAAGCCAAAAACATTCAGTACTTC. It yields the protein CASSDWGAPKAKNIQYF.

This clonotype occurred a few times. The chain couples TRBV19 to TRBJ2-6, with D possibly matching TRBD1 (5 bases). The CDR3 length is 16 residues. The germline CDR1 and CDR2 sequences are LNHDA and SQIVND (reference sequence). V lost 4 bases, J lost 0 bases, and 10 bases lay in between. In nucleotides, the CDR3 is TGTGCCAGTAGTACCAGACAGAACTCTGGGGCCAACGTCCTGACTTTC. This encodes CASSTRQNSGANVLTF.

The CDR3 DNA reads TGTGCCAGCAGCTTAGTCCCAGGGGACGAGCAGTACTTC. This translates into CASSLVPGDEQYF. The chain links TRBV7-9 to TRBJ2-7, with a possible D match to TRBD1 (6 bases). The V gene's germline CDR1 is SEHNR and CDR2 FQNEAQ (reference sequence). The CDR3 contains 13 residues. V gave up 1 base and J gave up 5 bases, with 9 bases separating them.

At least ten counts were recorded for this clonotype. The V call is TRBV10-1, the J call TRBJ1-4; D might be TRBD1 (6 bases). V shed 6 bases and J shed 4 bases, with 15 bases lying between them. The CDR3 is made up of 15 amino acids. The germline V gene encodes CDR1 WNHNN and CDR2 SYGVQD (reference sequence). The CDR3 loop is CASSKSMDSNEKLFF. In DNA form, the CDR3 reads TGCGCCAGCAGCAAGTCGATGGACAGTAATGAAAAACTGTTTTTT.

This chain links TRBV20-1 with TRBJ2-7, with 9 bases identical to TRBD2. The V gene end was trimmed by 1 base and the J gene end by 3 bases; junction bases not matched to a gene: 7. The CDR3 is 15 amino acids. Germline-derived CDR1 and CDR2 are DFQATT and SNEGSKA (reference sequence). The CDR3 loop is CSARASTSGHYEQYF. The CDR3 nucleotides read TGCAGTGCTAGAGCCTCGACTAGCGGACACTACGAGCAGTACTTC.

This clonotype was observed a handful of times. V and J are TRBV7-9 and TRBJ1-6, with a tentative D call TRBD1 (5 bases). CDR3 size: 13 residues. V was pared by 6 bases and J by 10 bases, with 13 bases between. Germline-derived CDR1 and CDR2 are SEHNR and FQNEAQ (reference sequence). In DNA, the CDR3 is TGTGCCAGCAGATCCATGGGGGACTCACCCCTCCACTTT. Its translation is CASRSMGDSPLHF. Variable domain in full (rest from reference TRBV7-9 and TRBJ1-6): DTGVSQNPRHKITKRGQNVTFRCDPISEHNRLYWYRQTLGQGPEFLTYFQNEAQLEKSRLLSDRFSAERPKGSFSTLEIQRTEQGDSAMYLCASRSMGDSPLHFGNGTRLTVT.

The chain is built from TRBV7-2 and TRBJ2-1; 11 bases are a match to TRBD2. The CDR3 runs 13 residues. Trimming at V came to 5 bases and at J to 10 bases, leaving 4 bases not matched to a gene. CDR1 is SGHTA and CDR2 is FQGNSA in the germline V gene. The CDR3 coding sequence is TGTGCCAGCAGCATCACTAGCGGGAGCGAGCAGTTCTTC. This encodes CASSITSGSEQFF.